A single T cell receptor (beta chain) is shown here with its context. The antigen is not known. This sample is part of a study of CD8 T cells in Susac syndrome. This CDR3 is 14 amino acids long. V was pared by 5 bases and J by 4 bases, with 11 bases between. From germline, CDR1 is SGHNT and CDR2 YENEEA. An input of about 0.5 to 1 ug of RNA was subjected to reverse transcription using random hexamers. TCRdb fed the immunoSEQ multiplex PCR reads into MiXCR, producing one record per CDR3 protein. The sample carries roughly 88,000 distinct CDR3 sequences, approximately 96% recorded once. Study observations and caveats: The study admitted that it had a relatively small number of individuals in its TCR sequencing and HLA analysis.

The specimen sequenced was CD8+ T cells from PBMCs. The chain combines TRBV11-3 with TRBJ2-2; no firm D call. The source is a human donor with Susac syndrome. CDR3 sequence reads: CASSHRAATGELFF. The CDR3, as DNA: TGTGCCAGCAGCCATAGGGCAGCCACCGGGGAGCTGTTTTTT.